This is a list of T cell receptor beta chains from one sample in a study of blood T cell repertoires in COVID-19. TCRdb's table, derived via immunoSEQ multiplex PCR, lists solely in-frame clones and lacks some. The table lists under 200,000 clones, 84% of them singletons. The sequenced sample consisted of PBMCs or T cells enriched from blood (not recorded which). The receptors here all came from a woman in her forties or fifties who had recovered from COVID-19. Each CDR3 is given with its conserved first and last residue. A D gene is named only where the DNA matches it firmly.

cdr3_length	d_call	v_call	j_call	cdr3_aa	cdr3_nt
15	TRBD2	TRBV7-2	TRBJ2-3	CASSFTSGGADTQYF	TGTGCCAGCAGCTTTACTAGCGGGGGGGCAGATACGCAGTATTTT
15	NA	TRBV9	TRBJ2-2	CASSVQGLDTGELFF	TGTGCCAGCAGCGTCCAGGGGCTGGACACCGGGGAGCTGTTTTTT
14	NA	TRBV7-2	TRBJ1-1	CASSFARARTEAFF	TGTGCCAGCAGCTTCGCCAGGGCCAGGACTGAAGCTTTCTTT
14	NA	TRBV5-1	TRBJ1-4	CASSLDTGSEKLFF	TGCGCCAGCAGCCTAGATACAGGGAGCGAAAAACTGTTTTTT
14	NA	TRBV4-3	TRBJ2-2	CASIGRQHTGELFF	TGCGCCAGCATAGGCAGGCAACACACCGGGGAGCTGTTTTTT
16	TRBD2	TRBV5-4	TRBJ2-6	CASEAGGNSGANVLTF	TGTGCCAGCGAGGCGGGGGGCAACTCTGGGGCCAACGTCCTGACTTTC
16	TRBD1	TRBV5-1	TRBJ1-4	CASSIGTGKSNEKLFF	TGCGCCAGCAGCATAGGGACAGGGAAGTCTAATGAAAAACTGTTTTTT
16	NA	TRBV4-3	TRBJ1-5	CASSQDWGGGAQPQHF	TGCGCCAGCAGCCAAGATTGGGGAGGGGGAGCTCAGCCCCAGCATTTT
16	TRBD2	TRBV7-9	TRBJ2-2	CASSSLSGRNTGELFF	TGTGCCAGCAGCTCACTTAGCGGGAGGAACACCGGGGAGCTGTTTTTT
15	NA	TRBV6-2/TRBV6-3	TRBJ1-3	CASSSTTASGNTIYF	TGTGCCAGCAGTTCGACTACAGCCTCTGGAAACACCATATATTTT
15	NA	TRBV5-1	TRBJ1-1	CASSFSGTQNTEAFF	TGCGCCAGCAGCTTTTCCGGGACACAGAACACTGAAGCTTTCTTT
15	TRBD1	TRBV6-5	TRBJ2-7	CASSLRGTGVYEQYF	TGTGCCAGCAGTCTCCGGGGGACAGGGGTCTACGAGCAGTACTTC
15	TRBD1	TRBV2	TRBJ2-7	CASSERDRDFYEQYF	TGTGCCAGCAGTGAGAGGGACAGGGATTTTTACGAGCAGTACTTC
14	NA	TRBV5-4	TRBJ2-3	CASSDGQFSDTQYF	TGTGCCAGCAGCGACGGACAGTTTTCAGATACGCAGTATTTT
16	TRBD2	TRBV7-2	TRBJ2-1	CASSLVAGGGLNEQFF	TGTGCCAGCAGCTTAGTAGCGGGAGGGGGGTTGAATGAGCAGTTCTTC
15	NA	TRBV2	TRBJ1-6	CASSLQGLANSPLHF	TGTGCCAGCAGTCTGCAGGGGCTAGCAAATTCACCCCTCCACTTT
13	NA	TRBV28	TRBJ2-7	CASKTQGVYEQYF	TGTGCCAGCAAGACACAGGGCGTCTACGAGCAGTACTTC
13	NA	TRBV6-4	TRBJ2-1	CALRFGPNNEQFF	TGTGCCCTACGTTTTGGGCCTAACAATGAGCAGTTCTTC
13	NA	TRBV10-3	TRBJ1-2	CAISELGAYGYTF	TGTGCCATCAGTGAGCTGGGGGCATATGGCTACACCTTC
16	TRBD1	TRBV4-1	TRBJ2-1	CASSQIGTVAYNEQFF	TGCGCCAGCAGCCAAATAGGGACAGTAGCCTACAATGAGCAGTTCTTC
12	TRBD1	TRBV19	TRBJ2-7	CASTDRGREQYF	TGTGCCAGTACTGACAGGGGCCGCGAGCAGTACTTC